This T cell receptor beta chain comes out of a study of blood T cells in healthy people across ages. The study, taken as a whole, reports: Whereas aged donors had fewer naive CD4+ cells, long-lived donors had more of them and higher diversity.

This clonotype was found a few times. The antigen is unknown. Per the germline V gene, CDR1 is SGHTA and CDR2 is FQGNSA. Trimming took off 3 bases at V and 0 bases at J, with 8 bases between the two ends. The CDR3 consists of 14 residues. Combining a sample-barcoded 5' primer with a J-beta primer mix, a second PCR ran for about 7 to 11 cycles. TCRdb re-analysed the 5' RACE reads in MiXCR, keeping a single row per CDR3 protein. The sample holds some 1.1 million distinct CDR3 sequences, more than 30% seen once. Every donor gave 9.5 to 10 milliliters of peripheral blood. V usage is TRBV7-2 and J usage is TRBJ1-1; D gene ambiguous. This receptor was identified in a young man in good health. The sequenced sample was blood. CDR3 in DNA: TGTGCCAGCAGCTTCTTTTCCTTGAACACTGAAGCTTTCTTT. This sequence encodes CASSFFSLNTEAFF.